This record looks at one TCR beta chain sequence and its context. Trimming removed 5 bases from V and 2 bases from J, with 10 bases in between. CDR1 and CDR2 from the germline V gene are LNHDA and SQIVND (reference sequence). The CDR3 totals 13 residues. Per the original data handling: Amplified reference gene primers provided the basis for estimating nucleated cell counts. The repertoire was sequenced with immunoSEQ multiplex PCR; TCRdb's copy has only in-frame clones and lacks some. V, J and clone size derive from that table, while D and trimming were established from the DNA sequence. There are 200,000 to 250,000 clones in the sample; approximately 80% occur only once, and 13% lies in the top ten. The data were taken from a study of blood T cell repertoires in COVID-19. Looking at the study overall: Specimens from acute and convalescent COVID-19 originated in the United States, Italy and Spain. PBMCs, B-cell-depleted T cells, or T cells provided the cDNA or gDNA that made up the material.

Sequencing used peripheral blood. This sequence originates from a human donor in a cohort sampled during active COVID-19. The rearrangement uses TRBV19 and TRBJ2-7, with D possibly TRBD1 on 5 matching bases. The CDR3 sequence is CASSQGSPYEQYF. As DNA, the CDR3 is TGTGCCAGTAGTCAGGGCAGTCCCTACGAGCAGTACTTC.